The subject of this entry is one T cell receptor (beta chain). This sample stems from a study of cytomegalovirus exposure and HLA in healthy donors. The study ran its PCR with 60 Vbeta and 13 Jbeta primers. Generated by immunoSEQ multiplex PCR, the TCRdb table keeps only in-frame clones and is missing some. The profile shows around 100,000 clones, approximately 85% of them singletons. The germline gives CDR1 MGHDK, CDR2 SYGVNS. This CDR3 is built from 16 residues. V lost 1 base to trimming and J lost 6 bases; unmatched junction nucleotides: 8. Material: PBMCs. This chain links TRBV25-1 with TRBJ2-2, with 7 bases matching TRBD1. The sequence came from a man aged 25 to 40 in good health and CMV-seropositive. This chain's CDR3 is CASSELVTDRAGELFF. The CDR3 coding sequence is TGTGCCAGCAGTGAATTGGTAACAGACAGGGCCGGGGAGCTGTTTTTT.